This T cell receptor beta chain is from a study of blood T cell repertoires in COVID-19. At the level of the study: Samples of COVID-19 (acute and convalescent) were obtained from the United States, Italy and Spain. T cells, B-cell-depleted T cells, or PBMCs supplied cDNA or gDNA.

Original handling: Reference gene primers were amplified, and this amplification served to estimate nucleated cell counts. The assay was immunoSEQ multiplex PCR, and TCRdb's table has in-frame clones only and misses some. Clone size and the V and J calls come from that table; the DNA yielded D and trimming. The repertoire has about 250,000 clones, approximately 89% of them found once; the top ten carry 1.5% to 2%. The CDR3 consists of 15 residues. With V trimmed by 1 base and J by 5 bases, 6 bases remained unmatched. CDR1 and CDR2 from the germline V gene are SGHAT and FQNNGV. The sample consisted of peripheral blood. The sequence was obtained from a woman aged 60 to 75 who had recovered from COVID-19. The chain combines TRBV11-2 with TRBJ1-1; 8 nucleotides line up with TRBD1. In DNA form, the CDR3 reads TGTGCCAGCAGCTTAGGTAGACAGGGGAGGACTGAAGCTTTCTTT. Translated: CASSLGRQGRTEAFF.